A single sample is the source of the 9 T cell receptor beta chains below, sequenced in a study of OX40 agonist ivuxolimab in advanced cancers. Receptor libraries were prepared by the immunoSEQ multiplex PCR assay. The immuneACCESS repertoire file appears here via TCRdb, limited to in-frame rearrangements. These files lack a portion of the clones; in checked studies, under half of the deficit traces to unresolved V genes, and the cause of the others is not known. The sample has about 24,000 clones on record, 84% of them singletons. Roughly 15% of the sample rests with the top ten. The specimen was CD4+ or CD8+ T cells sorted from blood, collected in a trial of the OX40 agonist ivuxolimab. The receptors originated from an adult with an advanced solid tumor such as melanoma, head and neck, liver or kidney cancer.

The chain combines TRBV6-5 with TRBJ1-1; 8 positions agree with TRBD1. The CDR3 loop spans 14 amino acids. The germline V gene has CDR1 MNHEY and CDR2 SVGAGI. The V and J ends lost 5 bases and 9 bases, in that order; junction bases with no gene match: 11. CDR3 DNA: TGTGCCAGCAGTCAATCCGGGACAGGCCTACAAGCTTTCTTT. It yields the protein CASSQSGTGLQAFF.

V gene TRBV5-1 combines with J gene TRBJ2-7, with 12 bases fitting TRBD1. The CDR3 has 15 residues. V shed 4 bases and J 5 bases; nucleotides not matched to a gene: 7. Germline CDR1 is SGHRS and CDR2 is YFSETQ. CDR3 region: CASSKPGQGANEQYF. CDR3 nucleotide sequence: TGCGCCAGCAGCAAACCGGGACAGGGGGCTAACGAGCAGTACTTC.

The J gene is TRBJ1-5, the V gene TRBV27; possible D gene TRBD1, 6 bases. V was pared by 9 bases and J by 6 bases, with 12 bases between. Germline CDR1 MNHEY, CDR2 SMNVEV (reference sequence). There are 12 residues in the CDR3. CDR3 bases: TGTGCCAGTCGTCGGGGGGCTCAGCCCCAGCATTTT. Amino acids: CASRRGAQPQHF.

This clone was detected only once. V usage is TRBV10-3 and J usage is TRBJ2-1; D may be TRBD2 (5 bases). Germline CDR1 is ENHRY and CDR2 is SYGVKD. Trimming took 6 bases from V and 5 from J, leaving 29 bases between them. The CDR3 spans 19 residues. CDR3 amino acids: CAISATRSGFGDGDNEQFF. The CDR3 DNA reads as TGTGCCATCAGCGCCACCAGGTCGGGGTTTGGAGATGGCGACAATGAGCAGTTCTTC.

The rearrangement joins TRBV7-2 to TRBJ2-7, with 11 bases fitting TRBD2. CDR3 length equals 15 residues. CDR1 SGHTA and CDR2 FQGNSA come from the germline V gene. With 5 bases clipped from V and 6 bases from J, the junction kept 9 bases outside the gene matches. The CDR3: CASSLSGGAGFEQYF. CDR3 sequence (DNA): TGTGCCAGCAGCCTTAGCGGGGGGGCCGGGTTCGAGCAGTACTTC.

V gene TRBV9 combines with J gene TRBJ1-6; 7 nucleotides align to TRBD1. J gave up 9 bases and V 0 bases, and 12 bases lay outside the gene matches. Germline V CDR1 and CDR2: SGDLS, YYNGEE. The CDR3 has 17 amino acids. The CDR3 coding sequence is TGTGCCAGCAGCGTAGGCCCCAGGGGGTACGAGAGTTCACCCCTCCACTTT. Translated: CASSVGPRGYESSPLHF.

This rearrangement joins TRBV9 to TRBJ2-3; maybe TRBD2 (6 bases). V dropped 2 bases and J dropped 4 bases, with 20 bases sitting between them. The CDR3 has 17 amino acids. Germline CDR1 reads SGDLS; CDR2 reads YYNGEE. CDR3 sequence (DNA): TGTGCCAGCAGCGTCACCCCTCTGGGGCGGGGACCAGATACGCAGTATTTT. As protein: CASSVTPLGRGPDTQYF. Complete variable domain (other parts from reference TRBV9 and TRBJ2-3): DSGVTQTPKHLITATGQRVTLRCSPRSGDLSVYWYQQSLDQGLQFLIQYYNGEERAKGNILERFSAQQFPDLHSELNLSSLELGDSALYFCASSVTPLGRGPDTQYFGPGTRLTVL.

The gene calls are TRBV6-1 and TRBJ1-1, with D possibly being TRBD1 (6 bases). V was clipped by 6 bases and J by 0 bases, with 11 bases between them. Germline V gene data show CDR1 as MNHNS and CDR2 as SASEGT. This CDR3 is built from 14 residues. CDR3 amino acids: CASRRQEMNTEAFF. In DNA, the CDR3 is TGTGCCAGCAGAAGACAGGAGATGAACACTGAAGCTTTCTTT.

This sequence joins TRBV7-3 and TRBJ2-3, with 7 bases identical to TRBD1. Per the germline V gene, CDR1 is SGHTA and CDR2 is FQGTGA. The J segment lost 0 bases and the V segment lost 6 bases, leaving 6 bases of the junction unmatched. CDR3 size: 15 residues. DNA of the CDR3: TGTGCCAGCAGACTTACAGGGGTGAGCACAGATACGCAGTATTTT. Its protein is CASRLTGVSTDTQYF.